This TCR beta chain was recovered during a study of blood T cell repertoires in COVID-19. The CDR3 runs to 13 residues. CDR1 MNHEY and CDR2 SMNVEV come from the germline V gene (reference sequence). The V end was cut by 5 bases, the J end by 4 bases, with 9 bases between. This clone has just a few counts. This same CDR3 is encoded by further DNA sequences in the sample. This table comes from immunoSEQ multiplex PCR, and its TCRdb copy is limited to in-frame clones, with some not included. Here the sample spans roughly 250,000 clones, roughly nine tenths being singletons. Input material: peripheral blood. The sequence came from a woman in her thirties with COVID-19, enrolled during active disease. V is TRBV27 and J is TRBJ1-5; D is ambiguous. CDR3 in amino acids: CASSLSTNQPQHF. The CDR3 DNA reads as TGTGCCAGCAGTCTAAGCACTAATCAGCCCCAGCATTTT.